The clone carrying this T cell receptor beta chain came up once. The method was immunoSEQ multiplex PCR; TCRdb's version includes in-frame clones alone and lacks a portion of them. The table lists about 29,000 clones, roughly 93% of them singletons. The entry originates in a study of graft-versus-host responses after intestinal transplantation. The material sequenced was PBMCs, taken about 65 days after intestinal transplant. This TCR was sampled from a human patient who received an intestinal transplant, so some T cells may come from the graft donor.

This CDR3 reads CASSLDRAGEAFF. CDR3 coding DNA: TGTGCCAGCAGCTTAGACAGGGCTGGTGAAGCTTTCTTT. J is TRBJ1-1 and V is TRBV11-1; maybe TRBD1 (6 bases). Germline V gene data show CDR1 as SGHAT and CDR2 as FQDESV (reference sequence). V was cut by 1 base and J by 7 bases, with 10 bases left in between. CDR3 size: 13 residues.